This TCR beta chain comes out of a study of cytomegalovirus exposure and HLA in healthy donors (dated by TCRdb to the late 2010s). About the investigation overall: According to an earlier analysis of several hundred of the donors, about 179 million T cells yielded over 90 million unique TCR beta sequences and 276 Gb of sequence data. About 280 gigabases of sequencing data and approximately 85 million unique TCR sequences were included in an early release covering around 650 HLA-typed donors. Of the roughly 400 genotyped donors, approximately 80% were placed in the genetic ancestry cluster associated with self-reported Caucasian donors. The aim of the study was to test whether cataloging public T cell receptors could identify signatures of past pathogen exposure. The study profiled the T cell repertoires of hundreds of subjects by immunosequencing and related them to cytomegalovirus serostatus. In addition to the first cohort of 666 subjects, a separate validation cohort of 120 different subjects was used. To predict cytomegalovirus infection status, the study brought together high-throughput TCR immunosequencing, statistical association of individual TCRs with disease status, and machine learning. To study patterns of TCR occurrence, a later analysis re-analyzed previously published TCR beta repertoires from 500 to 850 donors and added high-resolution HLA genotyping. The later analysis used no new phenotypic data to find candidate immune exposures, relying instead on TCR beta sequences and their occurrence across donors. In an earlier analysis of 500 to 650 of the donors, high-throughput TCR beta sequencing was used to judge whether each TCR beta V gene segment behaved as functional or pseudogenic. Donor age, sex, ethnicity and CMV serostatus were collected together with the repertoire data. Genome-wide SNP genotypes for about 65% of the 666 donors were used in a later genetic analysis, which treated that subset as a discovery cohort. Every discovery cohort repertoire had been produced on one sequencing platform. HLA typing included class I and class II loci at four-digit resolution. Typing coverage varied by locus: about 620-630 donors for A, B, C, DRB1 and DQB1; roughly 560 for DQA1; more than 600 for DPA1; some 470 for DPB1. Four to six DR-DQ haplotypes were handled as single units for association and clustering, since linkage in the cohort was strong. Among 350 to 400 genotyped donors of the cohort, an average of roughly 240,000 unique TCR beta nucleotide sequences were sequenced per donor, roughly 20% of them non-productive. Results and caveats for the whole study, not just this receptor: The 87-base-pair reads could not distinguish some IMGT-functional V segments, including TRBV6-2 and TRBV6-3, so those segments were excluded. When HLA alleles, especially DR and DQ, strongly co-occurred, attributing TCR associations to individual alleles was difficult. This cohort had only TCR beta chains sequenced, and the lack of alpha or paired-chain data limited which features could be detected. Because counts were too low, 15 to 20 rarely observed V segments, including chromosome 9 orphons, were left out of the earlier analysis of about 500 of the donors. Because HLA typing was unavailable for some donors at each locus, only the typed subset was used in association tests. The authors suggested that the approach could potentially be extended to other disease states and immunological phenotypes. A few of the identified cytomegalovirus-associated TCR beta chains were confirmed in vitro to be specific for cytomegalovirus antigens. A further reported finding was that TCR beta sequences accurately predicted the HLA-A and HLA-B alleles for most subjects in the first cohort. Most CMV-associated TCR beta chains appeared to be HLA-restricted in a later analysis, and the HLA associations seemed to be driven largely by CMV exposure. V-gene and J-gene trimming of TCR beta chains was associated with a missense DCLRE1C variant in a later genetic analysis, and the association was replicated in an independent cohort. Specific HLA alleles were associated with 15,000 to 20,000 TCR beta sequences at a false discovery rate of 0.05 in a later analysis. The study gave a list of about 150 TCR beta chains associated with cytomegalovirus. Most TCR sequences were seen in very few donors, while some public TCRs were found in many individuals. The presence/absence analyses assumed that sequencing depth was roughly uniform across donors, and that assumption may not be true. A later analysis found that HLA-associated TCR beta chains were more clonally expanded and had lower generation probabilities than equally common non-associated chains. A cluster of highly shared sequence variants was judged likely to be a technical artifact of the sequencing pipeline. A later analysis reported that several top co-occurrence clusters appeared linked to parvovirus B19, influenza, CMV and Epstein-Barr virus. Immune exposure information for the cohort was limited to CMV serostatus. In a later analysis, TCR association rates were found to vary across HLA loci, with the most associated TCRs seen for DRB1 alleles and the fewest for HLA-C alleles. A later genetic analysis reported fewer N-insertions in productive TCRs among donors in an Asian-associated ancestry cluster than the roughly 690-donor mean. The classifier was reported to diagnose cytomegalovirus status with high specificity and sensitivity in both the original cohort and the validation cohort. In an earlier analysis of some 500 of the donors, most TCR beta V segments were observed in productive rearrangements about 87% or about 30% of the time, broadly matching IMGT annotations. Linkage disequilibrium might explain the correlated functional status among segregating V segments, but an unknown experimental factor could not be ruled out.

Relative to germline, V is 4 bases shorter and J is 0 bases shorter, with 9 bases between their ends. The CDR3 spans 14 residues, from the cysteine through the phenylalanine. CDR3 DNA only is kept here, 42 bases in frame from base 1. The germline V gene provides CDR1 SGHTA and CDR2 FQGNSA. In total, approximately 690 healthy bone marrow donors made up the cohort. Cohort members were all nominally healthy when sampled, although unrecorded immune exposures were likely present. The donor was CMV seronegative and was included in the group of over 300 seronegative cohort members. Each donor provided a peripheral blood sample, and peripheral blood mononuclear cells were used for TCR beta sequencing. The Qiagen DNeasy Blood Extraction Kit was used to extract genomic DNA from the blood cell samples. Turning to this clone: What this receptor recognizes is not known. No base-level quality is on record; no much larger clone is a single base apart.

Libraries were prepared through the immunoSEQ multiplex PCR assay. For the multiplex PCR, a mixture combining 60 forward primers for TCR Vbeta segments and 13 reverse primers for TCR Jbeta segments was used. The CDR3 region of rearranged TCR beta genes was amplified from genomic DNA with a multiplex PCR assay. On the Illumina HiSeq System, the amplified TCR beta libraries were sequenced as 87-base-pair reads. As for the authors' bioinformatics: In a later analysis, tens of millions of unique TCR beta chains were counted across the roughly 610 repertoires, and about 10 million of these chains were shared by at least two donors. To remove PCR and sequencing errors, raw reads were error-corrected and collapsed into unique sequences using a nearest-neighbor algorithm that merged closely related sequences. To assign V, D and J gene segments, CDR3 sequences were aligned to IMGT reference sequences. For a sequence to be retained, at least a six-nucleotide match to both a V gene segment and a J gene segment was required. A rearrangement counted as productive if the CDR3 had no stop codons and remained in frame with V and J, and every other rearrangement counted as non-productive. Following IMGT convention, CDR3 was defined as the stretch from the second conserved V-encoded cysteine to the conserved J-encoded phenylalanine. The earlier analysis of 587 of the donors excluded any sequence lacking an unambiguous match to a single V gene segment. In an earlier analysis of approximately 550 of the donors, V segments were called functional above 56.7% productive rearrangements and were called segregating when the between-donor standard deviation exceeded 5%. A statistical classification framework was built for diagnosing cytomegalovirus status from the catalog of TCR beta chain sequences. V and J gene assignment, in a later analysis, came from comparing TCR nucleotide sequences with IMGT/GENE-DB human TR gene sequences. In a later analysis, CDR3 sequences and most-parsimonious VDJ recombination scenarios were assigned using the TCRdist pipeline. In a later analysis, each TCR beta chain was defined by its CDR3 amino acid sequence together with its V-gene family, and reads lacking a unique V-gene family were excluded. As a way to deal with suspected cross-contamination and a sequencing artifact, a later analysis dropped 640 or so nucleotide sequences that were highly shared and had low generation probability. For each public chain, a later analysis derived a clonal expansion index from normalized ranks of inferred template counts within each repertoire. A later analysis computed generation probabilities with a VDJ recombination model fitted to out-of-frame rearrangements, and checked the results against IGoR. In a later analysis, TCR-TCR, TCR-HLA and TCR-CMV co-occurrence was scored with hypergeometric tests, and a repertoire-size bias correction was applied to TCR pairs. A later analysis estimated false discovery rates by permuting HLA or CMV assignments 20 times. In a later analysis, co-occurring TCRs were grouped using DBSCAN, with TCRdist sequence similarity added in when clustering inside HLA-allele-positive subsets. Co-occurrence clustering excluded repertoires with fewer than 30,000 or more than 120,000 public chains, plus five with anomalous nucleotide sharing. TCRdb retrieved this table from immuneACCESS and kept in-frame rearrangements only. Not all clones are present; in checked studies, unresolved V genes account for under half, and no reason is known for the remainder. That table is the source of V, J and clone size, and D and trimming were worked out from the DNA. This sample gives 150,000 or so clones in total; approximately 80% of them show up just once. The ten largest clones take up around 3.6% of the sample.

Sequenced: PBMCs. This TCR was sampled from a male donor in good health and CMV-seronegative. The rearrangement joined TRBV7-2 to TRBJ1-1, with the D gene uncertain. The base sequence is TGTGCCAGCAGCTCGACAAACCTGAACACTGAAGCTTTCTTT. Its protein product is CASSSTNLNTEAFF.